The clone carrying this TCR beta chain was seen more than once but under ten times. TCRdb re-called the RT-PCR reads with MiXCR, one entry per CDR3 protein. The sample gives about 700,000 distinct CDR3 sequences, approximately 14% of which show up once; 5.5% to 7% is in the top ten. The sample is drawn from a study of response to subunit inactivated influenza vaccine. The CDR3 length is 16 residues. The source of this sequence is a man in his forties or fifties who received an inactivated influenza vaccine. The sequences come from PBMCs from blood, collected 14 to 15 days before vaccination. The rearrangement uses TRBV21-1 and TRBJ1-1; the listed D gene, TRBD1, was not tested against the DNA. TRBV21-1 is a known pseudogene. The CDR3 sequence: CASSHRDRECQLTAFF. The CDR3 nucleotides read TGTGCCAGCAGCCACCGGGACAGGGAGTGCCAGTTAACAGCTTTCTTT.